The 31 T cell receptor beta chains in this list originate from one sample, sequenced in a study of blood T cell repertoires in COVID-19. Data came from immunoSEQ multiplex PCR; TCRdb stores just in-frame clones and leaves some out. The data hold 210,000 or so clones, with 83% observed a single time. Sequenced input: PBMCs or T cells enriched from blood (not recorded which). All receptors come from a woman aged 45-59 years who had been exposed to COVID-19.

J is TRBJ2-2 and V is TRBV9; possibly TRBD2 for D (7 bases). The germline V and J ends were trimmed by 3 bases and 6 bases, with 15 bases remaining between them. Germline values: CDR1 SGDLS, CDR2 YYNGEE. This CDR3 has 15 residues. CDR3 DNA sequence: TGTGCCAGCAGCGGAAATAGGGGGGGCCCCGGGGAGCTGTTTTTT. Translated: CASSGNRGGPGELFF.

The chain is built from TRBV5-6 and TRBJ2-1, with D possibly TRBD2 on 5 matching bases. This CDR3 has 12 residues. The germline V gene has CDR1 SGHDT and CDR2 YYEEEE. V shed 3 bases and J shed 8 bases, with 9 bases lying between them. The CDR3 loop reads CASSSLAYEQFF. CDR3 coding DNA: TGTGCCAGCAGCTCCCTAGCCTATGAGCAGTTCTTC.

The count of this clone is one. The V gene is TRBV5-1, the J gene TRBJ2-5; D perhaps matches TRBD2 (6 bases). Deletions cut 5 bases from V and 2 bases from J, with 25 bases between. The CDR3 loop spans 18 amino acids. Germline CDR1 SGHRS, CDR2 YFSETQ. The CDR3 DNA is TGCGCCAGCAGTCGGGGAGCAGCCCCCGGACTAACACAAGAGACCCAGTACTTC. Its protein product is CASSRGAAPGLTQETQYF.

The CDR3 here is CASSRDNYNEQFF. CDR3 nucleotide sequence: TGTGCCAGCAGTCGAGACAACTACAATGAGCAGTTCTTC. The chain carries TRBV12-3 or TRBV12-4 and TRBJ2-1; no firm D call. The CDR3 sequence is 13 residues long. V lost 5 bases and J lost 3, with 8 bases in between.

The V gene is TRBV18, the J gene TRBJ1-6; 7 bases fit TRBD1. The CDR3 contains 14 residues. The junction had 3 bases not matched to a gene; V was cut back by 0 bases and J by 10 bases. Germline V lookup: CDR1 KGHSH, CDR2 LQKENI. The DNA of the CDR3 is TGTGCCAGCTCACCACCGACAGGGCGATCACCCCTCCACTTT. Protein sequence: CASSPPTGRSPLHF.

V gene TRBV27 combines with J gene TRBJ2-3; the D gene is possibly TRBD1 (5 bases). Deletions cut 0 bases from V and 1 base from J, with 8 bases between. CDR1 and CDR2 (germline): MNHEY, SMNVEV (reference sequence). This CDR3 spans 15 amino acids. DNA of the CDR3: TGTGCCAGCAGTTTATCGGGGCGGCGCACAGATACGCAGTATTTT. This sequence encodes CASSLSGRRTDTQYF.

The chain is built from TRBV27 and TRBJ2-3; the D is unclear. The V end lost 6 bases, the J end lost 0 bases, and 7 bases lay between the germline ends. The germline CDR1 and CDR2 sequences are MNHEY and SMNVEV (reference sequence). The CDR3 runs to 13 residues. For the CDR3, the DNA is TGTGCCAGCAGGGGCGTTAGCACAGATACGCAGTATTTT. Translated: CASRGVSTDTQYF.

The chain couples TRBV5-1 to TRBJ1-2; TRBD1 is a possible D gene (6 bases). Germline assignment: CDR1 SGHRS and CDR2 YFSETQ. The CDR3 has 14 amino acids. V lost 4 bases and J lost 1, with 11 bases in between. CDR3 nucleotide sequence: TGCGCCAGCAGCCCAACAGGGAGTAACTATGGCTACACCTTC. It encodes CASSPTGSNYGYTF.

The V call is TRBV19, the J call TRBJ1-4; a possible D gene is TRBD1 (5 bases). CDR1 and CDR2 (germline): LNHDA, SQIVND (reference sequence). V lost 5 bases, J lost 2 bases, and 6 bases lay in between. The CDR3 has 13 residues. This chain's CDR3 is CASSGGTNEKLFF. The CDR3 coding sequence is TGTGCCAGTAGTGGGGGGACTAATGAAAAACTGTTTTTT.

The rearrangement links TRBV28 to TRBJ1-1; 9 nucleotides match TRBD1. Germline values: CDR1 MDHEN, CDR2 SYDVKM. This CDR3 is built from 13 residues. The trim removed 6 bases at V and 7 bases at J, leaving 6 bases unmatched. The chain's CDR3 is CASSPGTGLEAFF. The CDR3 coding sequence is TGTGCCAGCAGCCCTGGGACAGGGCTTGAAGCTTTCTTT.

The rearrangement uses TRBV19 and TRBJ1-2; D ambiguous. The CDR3 contains 14 residues. Germline CDR1 LNHDA, CDR2 SQIVND (reference sequence). Trimming left V 4 bases short and J 8 bases short, with 17 bases between. CDR3 sequence (DNA): TGTGCCAGTAGTAAGATCCTAACAGACATGGGCTACACCTTC. As protein: CASSKILTDMGYTF.

The J gene is TRBJ2-5, the V gene TRBV7-2; possible D gene TRBD2, 6 bases. The ends were cut back, 1 base at V and 7 bases at J, with 19 bases in the middle. The V gene's germline CDR1 is SGHTA and CDR2 FQGNSA. The CDR3 consists of 16 residues. CDR3 sequence: CASSLGSGILRGTQYF. The CDR3 nucleotides read TGTGCCAGCAGCTTAGGATCCGGGATCCTGCGGGGGACCCAGTACTTC.

This clone was counted only a few times. The CDR3 nucleotides read TGTGCCAGCAGTTACGAAGCGGGGGGCACAGATACGCAGTATTTT. Its translation: CASSYEAGGTDTQYF. The chain links TRBV6-2 or TRBV6-3 to TRBJ2-3; 8 bases match TRBD2. The CDR3 consists of 15 residues. Germline-derived CDR1 and CDR2 are MNHEY and SVGEGT. The junction had 2 bases not matched to a gene; V was cut back by 2 bases and J by 1 base.

The chain is built from TRBV28 and TRBJ1-5; D possibly corresponds to TRBD1 (6 bases). CDR3 length: 16 residues. With 7 bases removed from V and 0 bases from J, the gap between germline ends came to 16 bases. Germline CDR1 reads MDHEN; CDR2 reads SYDVKM. The chain's CDR3 is CASTVIDRFSNQPQHF. CDR3 nucleotides: TGTGCCAGCACCGTTATCGACAGGTTTAGCAATCAGCCCCAGCATTTT.

The J gene is TRBJ2-1, the V gene TRBV6-5; 8 bases align to TRBD1. Germline-derived CDR1 and CDR2 are MNHEY and SVGAGI. V was clipped by 0 bases and J by 12 bases; unmatched bases: 7. The length of the CDR3 is 14 residues. The DNA of the CDR3 is TGTGCCAGCAGTTACTCCACAGGGGGAACGGGGCAGTTCTTC. This gives the protein CASSYSTGGTGQFF.

The chain recombines TRBV11-2 with TRBJ1-2; D is unresolved. Germline CDR1 SGHAT, CDR2 FQNNGV. The CDR3 sequence is 13 residues long. V shed 5 bases and J shed 3 bases, with 10 bases lying between them. CDR3: CASSPGRDYGYTF. The CDR3 DNA follows: TGTGCCAGCAGCCCAGGCCGAGACTATGGCTACACCTTC.

Only one count was recorded for this clone. This chain uses TRBV3-1 (or the pseudogene TRBV3-2) with TRBJ1-1; maybe TRBD1 (5 bases). Germline CDR1 reads LGHDT; CDR2 reads YNNKEL (reference sequence). This CDR3 spans 17 amino acids. The germline V and J ends were trimmed by 4 bases and 1 base, with 19 bases remaining between them. CDR3 residues: CASSRRGRAGGNTEAFF. Written as DNA, the CDR3 is TGTGCCAGCAGCCGGAGGGGTCGCGCCGGAGGGAACACTGAAGCTTTCTTT.

In this sample, this clone turned up a few times. V usage is TRBV9 and J usage is TRBJ1-1; D not certain. Trimming stripped 1 base from V and 0 bases from J, with 7 bases between. The CDR3 extends over 14 amino acids. Germline-derived CDR1 and CDR2 are SGDLS and YYNGEE. The CDR3 coding sequence is TGTGCCAGCAGCGTAAACCAGTTGAACACTGAAGCTTTCTTT. This gives the protein CASSVNQLNTEAFF.

V and J are TRBV28 and TRBJ1-6; 8 nucleotides line up with TRBD1. Germline trimming cut 6 bases from V and 9 bases from J; bases unmatched to any gene: 10. This CDR3 spans 15 amino acids. Germline CDR1 and CDR2: MDHEN and SYDVKM. The CDR3 loop is CASSRGGQDSSPLHF. As DNA, the CDR3 is TGTGCCAGCAGCCGCGGGGGACAGGATAGTTCACCCCTCCACTTT.

This clone was recorded a few times. This sequence joins TRBV7-9 and TRBJ1-2, with D tentatively TRBD1 (6 bases). The V gene lost 5 bases and the J gene lost 3 bases, with 10 bases spanning the gap. Looked up from germline, CDR1 is SEHNR and CDR2 is FQNEAQ (reference sequence). The CDR3 length is 13 residues. CDR3 bases: TGTGCCAGCAGCCCGGACAGCGACTATGGCTACACCTTC. Translation: CASSPDSDYGYTF.

The chain employs TRBV5-1 and TRBJ2-4; D gene ambiguous. Germline V gene data show CDR1 as SGHRS and CDR2 as YFSETQ. V lost 0 bases and J 7 bases, leaving 8 bases between the germline ends. The CDR3 spans 13 residues. In nucleotides, the CDR3 is TGCGCCAGCAGCTTGGGAGAGAGGAACATTCAGTACTTC. Translation gives CASSLGERNIQYF.

This clone was picked up one time. This rearrangement joins TRBV7-2 to TRBJ1-5, with 7 bases matching TRBD1. Germline V gives CDR1 SGHTA, CDR2 FQGNSA. This CDR3 comprises 14 residues. The V and J ends lost 3 bases and 4 bases, in that order; junction bases with no gene match: 3. CDR3: CASSFLDRNQPQHF. The CDR3 region has the DNA TGTGCCAGCAGCTTCCTGGACAGGAATCAGCCCCAGCATTTT.

This sequence joins TRBV10-2 and TRBJ1-1; maybe TRBD1 (5 bases). Germline CDR1 is WSHSY and CDR2 is SAAADI. Trimming stripped 8 bases from V and 1 base from J, with 11 bases between. The CDR3 consists of 13 residues. In DNA, the CDR3 is TGCGCCAGCCAAGTGGGGGGGAACACTGAAGCTTTCTTT. It is translated as CASQVGGNTEAFF.

The chain employs TRBV4-2 and TRBJ1-2; D call uncertain. Germline V gene data show CDR1 as LGHNA and CDR2 as YNFKEQ. Trimming removed 4 bases from V and 2 bases from J, with 17 bases in between. The length of the CDR3 is 16 residues. For the CDR3, the DNA is TGTGCCAGCAGCCCCGCGGCGGGGTGGTCAAACTATGGCTACACCTTC. Translating gives CASSPAAGWSNYGYTF.

This chain uses TRBV5-1 with TRBJ2-5; weak D call: TRBD2 (5 bases). The CDR3 covers 13 residues. V dropped 4 bases and J dropped 1 base, with 8 bases sitting between them. CDR1 and CDR2 (germline): SGHRS, YFSETQ. The chain's CDR3 is CASSPEAQETQYF. The CDR3 DNA is TGCGCCAGCAGCCCGGAGGCCCAAGAGACCCAGTACTTC.

The sample holds one count of this clone. This chain joins TRBV3-1 (or the pseudogene TRBV3-2) and TRBJ2-1; perhaps TRBD2 as D (6 bases). The CDR3 runs 18 residues. V lost 7 bases, J lost 0 bases, and 22 bases lay in between. CDR1 LGHDT and CDR2 YNNKEL come from the germline V gene (reference sequence). The CDR3 DNA sequence: TGTGCCAGCACCCGGACGTCATTCGGGGGATACTCCTACAATGAGCAGTTCTTC. Translating gives CASTRTSFGGYSYNEQFF.

A remark on this clone: Since a much larger clone is just one base distant, this may be a read error. Different DNA sequences within this sample yield the same CDR3. The V gene is TRBV4-1, the J gene TRBJ1-4; D is unresolved. Per the germline V gene, CDR1 is MGHRA and CDR2 is YSYEKL. The CDR3 is made up of 12 amino acids. The CDR3 DNA follows: TGCGCTAGCAGCCACCCGGGAGAAAAACTGTTTTTT. Its translation is CASSHPGEKLFF.

The genes are TRBV3-1 (or the pseudogene TRBV3-2) and TRBJ1-1; D is unresolved. CDR1 and CDR2 from the germline V gene are LGHDT and YNNKEL (reference sequence). The CDR3 length is 14 residues. Deletions cut 5 bases from V and 1 base from J, with 11 bases between. Here the CDR3 DNA reads TGTGCCAGCAGCATGAACACCGAGAACACTGAAGCTTTCTTT. Translation gives CASSMNTENTEAFF.

The gene calls are TRBV7-8 and TRBJ2-1; D unresolved. There are 13 residues in the CDR3. Germline V gene lookup returns CDR1 SGHVS and CDR2 FQNEAQ. V was cut by 5 bases and J by 2 bases, with 7 bases left in between. The CDR3 bases are TGTGCCAGCAGCCCCTACCCCTACAATGAGCAGTTCTTC. It is translated as CASSPYPYNEQFF.

This clone was observed a few times. This rearrangement joins TRBV19 to TRBJ2-2; possibly TRBD2 for D (7 bases). The V end was cut by 4 bases, the J end by 2 bases, with 17 bases between. CDR3 length equals 17 residues. Germline V CDR1 and CDR2: LNHDA, SQIVND (reference sequence). CDR3 amino acids: CASSKGGRTFNTGELFF. The CDR3 DNA sequence: TGTGCCAGTAGTAAGGGGGGGAGGACCTTTAACACCGGGGAGCTGTTTTTT.

Only a few counts were recorded for this clone. The genes are TRBV15 and TRBJ1-1; D perhaps matches TRBD1 (6 bases). This CDR3 region has 15 residues. Trimming removed 3 bases from V and 1 base from J, with 12 bases in between. CDR1 and CDR2 from the germline V gene are LNHNV and YYDKDF (reference sequence). CDR3 sequence (DNA): TGTGCCACCAGCAGTATTTGGGGGCAGAACACTGAAGCTTTCTTT. Translating gives CATSSIWGQNTEAFF.